This T cell receptor (beta chain) was retrieved from a study of Graves' ophthalmopathy and Graves' hyperthyroidism. Broader study findings: The study's model predicted ophthalmopathy progression at roughly 69% sensitivity and about 72% specificity. In blood, most expanded thyroid clonotypes above 0.001 frequency were also detected.

Presentation of ophthalmopathy in the donors involved moderate-to-severe activity, CAS ≥3, NOSPECS ≥4 and a duration under 3 months. Diagnoses were established from clinical symptoms, serum thyroxine, TRAb, thyroid ultrasound and orbital computed tomography. The TCR beta CDR3 regions underwent amplification from RNA transcripts. HTBI-primed RT-PCR formed the first round, and a multiplex PCR formed the second. TCRdb re-analysed the multiplex PCR reads in MiXCR, keeping a single row per CDR3 protein. The sample holds approximately 150,000 distinct CDR3 sequences, around 39% seen once. This clonotype has ten or more counts. Antigen: not known. The sample consisted of peripheral blood. The clonotype was recovered from a man aged 25 to 40 with Graves' ophthalmopathy.

The chain's CDR3 is CASSQRESGELFF. CDR3 nucleotide sequence: TGTGCCAGCAGCCAACGGGAGTCCGGGGAGCTGTTTTTT. The chain combines TRBV6-2 or TRBV6-3 with TRBJ2-2; TRBD2 is a possible D gene (6 bases). The CDR3 length is 13 residues. V was pared by 6 bases and J by 6 bases, with 11 bases between. CDR1 MNHEY and CDR2 SVGEGT come from the germline V gene.